The table lists the clone carrying this T cell receptor (beta chain) with a count of one. This sample is drawn from a study of blood T cell repertoires in COVID-19. Study information: T cells, B-cell-depleted T cells, or PBMCs supplied cDNA or gDNA.

Per the original data handling: The authors estimated nucleated cell counts from reference gene primer amplification. The data were produced by immunoSEQ multiplex PCR, yet TCRdb's version contains in-frame clones alone and is incomplete. The V and J calls and clone size come from that table; D and trimming were worked out from the DNA. The sample shows about 520,000 clones, over 75% of them seen only once. The germline V gene has CDR1 KGHDR and CDR2 SFDVKD. This CDR3 is built from 13 residues. Between the trimmed V and J ends, which lost 5 bases and 4 bases, there was a span of 10 bases. The gene calls are TRBV24-1 and TRBJ1-2; possible D gene TRBD1, 6 bases. The receptor's source is a human donor in a cohort sampled during active COVID-19. Source material: peripheral blood. The CDR3 DNA reads TGTGCCACCAGTGGGGGACATCCCTATGGCTACACCTTC. This sequence encodes CATSGGHPYGYTF.